Listed below are T cell receptor beta chains from one sample, sequenced in a study of T cell repertoires in cytomegalovirus infection. Their antigens are not known. TCRdb re-called the reads through MiXCR, storing one row per CDR3 protein. The sample comprises about 900,000 distinct CDR3 sequences, roughly a third of which are singletons, and 10% to 15% rests with the top ten. This sample comprised cultured CD8+ T cells from PBMCs, obtained from culture after CMV antigen stimulation. The receptors here all came from a human donor in good health (CMV status not recorded). Some clones in this sample may be carry-over from other donors' samples. CDR3s include the opening cysteine and the closing phenylalanine or tryptophan. D genes are given only for firm matches. Rows give clone size only sometimes, using once, few, many, or a class for an expanded clone.

v_call	j_call	clone_size	d_call	cdr3_aa	cdr3_nt
TRBV12-3/TRBV12-4	TRBJ1-2	few	-	CASSWTAGYGYTF	TGTGCCAGCAGTTGGACCGCCGGCTATGGCTACACCTTC
TRBV7-3	TRBJ2-1	-	-	CASSDSSSGFPNEQFF	TGTGCCAGCAGCGATAGTTCCTCGGGCTTTCCCAATGAGCAGTTCTTC
TRBV2	TRBJ2-7	few	-	CAKKWAANEQYF	TGTGCTAAGAAATGGGCCGCGAACGAGCAGTACTTC
TRBV7-9	TRBJ2-1	few	-	CASSLPGHTYNEQFF	TGTGCCAGCAGCTTACCGGGACATACCTACAATGAGCAGTTCTTC
TRBV27	TRBJ1-6	few	-	CASSLHQEMALGSYNSPLHF	TGTGCCAGCAGTCTACACCAGGAAATGGCTTTGGGGAGTTATAATTCACCCCTCCACTTT
TRBV6-1	TRBJ2-1	-	-	CASSVSLYNEQFF	TGTGCCAGCAGCGTCTCCCTTTACAATGAGCAGTTCTTC
TRBV12-3/TRBV12-4	TRBJ1-5	-	TRBD1	CASSWTGRRQPQHF	TGTGCCAGCAGTTGGACAGGGCGACGGCAGCCCCAGCATTTT
TRBV7-2	TRBJ2-7	many	TRBD2	CASSLRTSGGEQYF	TGTGCCAGCAGCTTACGTACTAGCGGGGGCGAGCAGTACTTC
TRBV2	TRBJ2-3	-	-	CASSELTGIGTDTQYF	TGTGCCAGCAGTGAACTTACAGGGATTGGCACAGATACGCAGTATTTT
TRBV11-1	TRBJ1-6	-	-	CASSVKGSPLHF	TGTGCCAGCAGCGTCAAGGGGTCACCCCTCCACTTT
TRBV6-5	TRBJ1-2	few	-	CASSYSSGEGYTF	TGTGCCAGCAGTTACTCTTCAGGGGAAGGCTACACCTTC
TRBV7-3	TRBJ2-2	-	TRBD2	CASSLGGGWTGELFF	TGTGCCAGCAGCTTGGGCGGGGGTTGGACCGGGGAGCTGTTTTTT
TRBV19	TRBJ2-5	few	-	CASTGVDRETQYF	TGTGCCAGTACAGGGGTGGATCGTGAGACCCAGTACTTC
TRBV9	TRBJ2-1	-	-	CASSVTVYNEQFF	TGTGCCAGCAGCGTCACAGTATACAATGAGCAGTTCTTC
TRBV7-2	TRBJ2-7	many	TRBD2	CASSWAGGSYEQYF	TGTGCCAGCAGCTGGGCGGGAGGGAGCTACGAGCAGTACTTC
TRBV27	TRBJ2-7	few	-	CASSLSKSGFYEQYF	TGTGCCAGCAGTTTATCGAAGTCGGGGTTTTACGAGCAGTACTTC
TRBV6-6	TRBJ1-1	-	-	CASTPQGPNTEAFF	TGTGCCAGCACCCCCCAGGGACCGAACACTGAAGCTTTCTTT
TRBV9	TRBJ2-1	-	-	CASSPYDSQYNKQFF	TGTGCCAGCAGCCCTTACGACAGCCAATACAATAAGCAGTTCTTC
TRBV7-9	TRBJ1-4	-	-	CASSLRGGTRVNEKLFF	TGTGCCAGCAGCTTACGCGGCGGGACAAGGGTTAATGAAAAACTGTTTTTT
TRBV27	TRBJ1-2	-	-	CASIGDPYGYTF	TGTGCCAGCATTGGGGACCCCTATGGCTACACCTTC
TRBV4-1	TRBJ2-1	-	-	CASSQDGQSPYNEQFF	TGCGCCAGCAGCCAAGATGGGCAGAGCCCCTACAATGAGCAGTTCTTC
TRBV6-8	TRBJ1-2	-	TRBD1	CASSYSLRTGEDGYTF	TGTGCCAGCAGTTACTCGTTGAGGACAGGGGAGGATGGCTACACCTTC
TRBV2	TRBJ2-2	few	-	CASSAVSGAPSSGGELFF	TGTGCCAGCAGTGCAGTTTCAGGGGCCCCCTCTTCGGGCGGGGAGCTGTTTTTT
TRBV7-9	TRBJ2-1	many	TRBD2	CASSLVLRLASSYNEQFF	TGTGCCAGCAGCTTAGTTTTGAGACTAGCTTCGTCCTACAATGAGCAGTTCTTC
TRBV6-2/TRBV6-3	TRBJ2-1	-	TRBD1	CASRTQDRVYNEQFF	TGTGCCAGCAGGACCCAGGACAGGGTCTACAATGAGCAGTTCTTC
TRBV9	TRBJ1-1	few	-	CASSVAGTLNTEAFF	TGTGCCAGCAGCGTAGCTGGGACGTTGAACACTGAAGCTTTCTTT
TRBV6-2/TRBV6-3	TRBJ2-1	few	TRBD2	CASSIFVGGRNNEQFF	TGTGCCAGCAGTATCTTCGTCGGCGGGAGGAACAATGAGCAGTTCTTC